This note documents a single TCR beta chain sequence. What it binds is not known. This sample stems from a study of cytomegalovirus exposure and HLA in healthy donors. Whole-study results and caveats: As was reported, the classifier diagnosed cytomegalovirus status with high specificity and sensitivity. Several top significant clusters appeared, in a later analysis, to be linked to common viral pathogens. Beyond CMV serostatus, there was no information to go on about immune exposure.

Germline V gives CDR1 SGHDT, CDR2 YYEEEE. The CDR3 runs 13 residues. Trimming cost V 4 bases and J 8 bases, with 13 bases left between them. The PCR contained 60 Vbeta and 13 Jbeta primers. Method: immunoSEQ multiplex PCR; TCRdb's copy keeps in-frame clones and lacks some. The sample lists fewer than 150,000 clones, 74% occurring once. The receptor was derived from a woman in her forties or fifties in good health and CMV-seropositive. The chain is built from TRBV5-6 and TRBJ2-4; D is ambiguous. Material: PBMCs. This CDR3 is CASSRVRVDIQYF. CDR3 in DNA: TGTGCCAGCAGCCGCGTTCGAGTTGACATTCAGTACTTC.